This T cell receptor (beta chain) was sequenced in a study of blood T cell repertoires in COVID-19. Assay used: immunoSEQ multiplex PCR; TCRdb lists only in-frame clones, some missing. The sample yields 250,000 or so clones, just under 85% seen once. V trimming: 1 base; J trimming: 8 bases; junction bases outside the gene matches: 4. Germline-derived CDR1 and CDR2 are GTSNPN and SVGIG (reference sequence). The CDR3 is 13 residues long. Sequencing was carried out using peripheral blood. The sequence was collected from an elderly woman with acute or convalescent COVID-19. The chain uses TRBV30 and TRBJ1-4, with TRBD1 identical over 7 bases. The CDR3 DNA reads TGTGCCTGGAGTGGAGGGACAGCGGAAAAACTGTTTTTT. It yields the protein CAWSGGTAEKLFF.